This entry lists 23 T cell receptor beta chains sequenced from one sample in a study of blood T cell repertoires in COVID-19. Some clones are missing from TCRdb's copy, which holds only in-frame ones; the method was immunoSEQ multiplex PCR. The sample has just over 150,000 clones, around 92% seen once. Sequenced: peripheral blood. These receptors were obtained from a man younger than 45 with COVID-19, enrolled during active disease.

This rearrangement joins TRBV9 to TRBJ2-1, with D perhaps matching TRBD2 (6 bases). Germline lookup yields CDR1 SGDLS and CDR2 YYNGEE. The CDR3 is 14 residues long. Trimming left V 1 base short and J 9 bases short, with 14 bases between. CDR3 nucleotides: TGTGCCAGCAGCGTAAATGGCGGGAAGGTTGAGCAGTTCTTC. Amino acids: CASSVNGGKVEQFF.

The chain recombines TRBV28 with TRBJ2-1, with 7 bases lining up with TRBD1. CDR1 and CDR2 from the germline V gene are MDHEN and SYDVKM. This CDR3 comprises 14 residues. Trimming removed 4 bases from V and 12 bases from J; junction bases left unmatched: 12. In DNA, the CDR3 is TGTGCCAGCAGTTCGACAGGGACCACGGGCGGGCAGTTCTTC. It specifies CASSSTGTTGGQFF.

The V and J genes are TRBV6-5 and TRBJ1-5; D not certain. V dropped 0 bases and J dropped 4 bases, with 13 bases sitting between them. This CDR3 is built from 16 residues. Germline V gene lookup returns CDR1 MNHEY and CDR2 SVGAGI. The CDR3 DNA reads as TGTGCCAGCAGTTACTCGTTCGCTCTCGGTAATCAGCCCCAGCATTTT. Translation gives CASSYSFALGNQPQHF.

The rearrangement joins TRBV5-1 to TRBJ2-2; D is unclear. The ends were cut back, 1 base at V and 2 bases at J, with 9 bases in the middle. The CDR3 sequence is 15 residues long. Germline CDR1 SGHRS, CDR2 YFSETQ. The CDR3 protein is CASSLTVSNTGELFF. Written as DNA, the CDR3 is TGCGCCAGCAGCTTGACAGTGTCTAACACCGGGGAGCTGTTTTTT.

The chain has TRBV7-6 and TRBJ2-1; maybe TRBD1 (6 bases). The CDR3 is made up of 15 amino acids. CDR1 and CDR2 from the germline V gene are SGHVS and FNYEAQ. V lost 5 bases and J lost 7, with 18 bases in between. This CDR3 reads CASSTVTGKTNEQFF. CDR3 nucleotides: TGTGCCAGCAGCACCGTGACAGGCAAAACGAATGAGCAGTTCTTC. The full variable domain, completed using reference TRBV7-6 and TRBJ2-1, is GAGVSQSPRYKVTKRGQDVALRCDPISGHVSLYWYRQALGQGPEFLTYFNYEAQQDKSGLPNDRFSAERPEGSISTLTIQRTEQRDSAMYRCASSTVTGKTNEQFFGPGTRLTVL.

The rearrangement joins TRBV29-1 to TRBJ2-3, with TRBD1 identical over 8 bases. The CDR3 consists of 14 residues. V shed 2 bases, J shed 8 bases, and the junction held 9 bases outside the gene matches. The germline V gene has CDR1 SQVTM and CDR2 ANQGSEA. The CDR3 here is CSVERRQGPVTQYF. The CDR3 DNA follows: TGCAGCGTTGAACGGCGACAGGGGCCGGTTACGCAGTATTTT.

The J gene is TRBJ1-6, the V gene TRBV6-2 or TRBV6-3; 10 positions match TRBD1. Germline CDR1 reads MNHEY; CDR2 reads SVGEGT. The CDR3 runs 16 residues. V was clipped by 2 bases and J by 8 bases; unmatched bases: 6. The CDR3 DNA follows: TGTGCCAGCAGTTACGGGACAGGGGAATGGTATTCACCCCTCCACTTT. It is translated as CASSYGTGEWYSPLHF.

V usage is TRBV28 and J usage is TRBJ2-1; TRBD2 matches at 9 bases. Trimming at V came to 4 bases and at J to 3 bases, leaving 4 bases not matched to a gene. The germline CDR1 and CDR2 sequences are MDHEN and SYDVKM. This CDR3 region has 15 residues. The CDR3 loop is CASSSTSGFYNEQFF. The CDR3 region has the DNA TGTGCCAGCAGTTCTACTAGCGGGTTCTACAATGAGCAGTTCTTC.

The chain carries TRBV6-5 and TRBJ2-7; 10 bases map to TRBD2. The V segment lost 6 bases and the J segment 2 bases; nucleotides outside the gene matches: 4. This CDR3 region has 14 residues. Germline assignment: CDR1 MNHEY and CDR2 SVGAGI. This CDR3 reads CASSSSGSPYEQYF. CDR3 coding DNA: TGTGCCAGCAGCTCTAGCGGGAGCCCCTACGAGCAGTACTTC.

V and J are TRBV5-1 and TRBJ2-3; D is possibly TRBD2 (6 bases). Per germline, CDR1 SGHRS and CDR2 YFSETQ. The CDR3 spans 13 residues. With 4 bases removed from V and 2 bases from J, the gap between germline ends came to 8 bases. The CDR3 region is CASSRGSTDTQYF. DNA for the CDR3: TGCGCCAGCAGCCGGGGGTCCACAGATACGCAGTATTTT.

This chain joins TRBV27 and TRBJ2-1, with D possibly being TRBD2 (5 bases). The V gene's germline CDR1 is MNHEY and CDR2 SMNVEV (reference sequence). V shed 0 bases and J shed 4 bases, with 10 bases lying between them. The CDR3 runs to 15 residues. CDR3 protein: CASSLSAAQYNEQFF. Written as DNA, the CDR3 is TGTGCCAGCAGTTTATCAGCGGCACAATACAATGAGCAGTTCTTC.

The CDR3 reads CASSEFGENTEAFF. DNA for the CDR3: TGTGCCAGCAGTGAATTCGGGGAGAACACTGAAGCTTTCTTT. This chain connects TRBV6-1 to TRBJ1-1; D is unclear. Trimming removed 2 bases from V and 1 base from J, with 8 bases in between. The CDR3 has 14 residues. Germline V lookup: CDR1 MNHNS, CDR2 SASEGT.

This chain links TRBV12-3 or TRBV12-4 with TRBJ1-1; TRBD1 matches 7 bases. V gave up 5 bases and J gave up 7 bases; unmatched junction bases: 7. The CDR3 spans 13 residues. The CDR3 coding sequence is TGTGCCAGCAGTCTCCAGGGGGTCGGTGAAGCTTTCTTT. Protein: CASSLQGVGEAFF.

The rearrangement links TRBV3-1 (or the pseudogene TRBV3-2) to TRBJ2-1, with 10 nucleotides matching TRBD2. There are 16 residues in the CDR3. V shed 0 bases and J 8 bases; nucleotides not matched to a gene: 7. Germline V gene sequence: CDR1 LGHDT, CDR2 YNNKEL (reference sequence). CDR3 sequence reads: CASSQEGLAGVYEQFF. CDR3 sequence (DNA): TGTGCCAGCAGCCAAGAGGGTCTAGCGGGAGTGTATGAGCAGTTCTTC.

This chain links TRBV27 with TRBJ1-2; 8 bases are shared with TRBD1. The length of the CDR3 is 14 residues. Germline V lookup: CDR1 MNHEY, CDR2 SMNVEV (reference sequence). With 5 bases clipped from V and 2 bases from J, the junction kept 4 bases outside the gene matches. CDR3 sequence: CASSAQGANYGYTF. CDR3 bases: TGTGCCAGCAGTGCCCAGGGGGCCAACTATGGCTACACCTTC.

This chain uses TRBV6-5 with TRBJ2-7; 9 positions match TRBD1. Germline CDR1 and CDR2: MNHEY and SVGAGI. The CDR3 length is 14 residues. With V trimmed by 7 bases and J by 4 bases, 8 bases remained unmatched. The CDR3 nucleotides are TGTGCCAGCACCCGAAACAGGGGGCTGTACGAGCAGTACTTC. Its translation: CASTRNRGLYEQYF.

This sequence joins TRBV7-9 and TRBJ1-4; 8 positions agree with TRBD1. CDR3 size: 17 residues. Germline-derived CDR1 and CDR2 are SEHNR and FQNEAQ (reference sequence). Trimming at V came to 1 base and at J to 8 bases, leaving 12 bases not matched to a gene. The CDR3 protein is CASSLGRGQGAREKLFF. The DNA of the CDR3 is TGTGCCAGCAGCTTAGGGAGGGGTCAGGGGGCTCGCGAAAAACTGTTTTTT.

The gene calls are TRBV4-3 and TRBJ1-1; tentative D call: TRBD1 (5 bases). This CDR3 has 16 amino acids. Germline-derived CDR1 and CDR2 are LGHNA and YSLEER. V lost 0 bases and J lost 4, with 15 bases in between. CDR3 sequence (DNA): TGCGCCAGCAGCCAAGATCTGGTGGGGCTTGGCACTGAAGCTTTCTTT. Amino acid sequence: CASSQDLVGLGTEAFF.

The chain joins TRBV5-6 to TRBJ2-2; 8 bases fit TRBD1. The CDR3 spans 15 residues. From germline, CDR1 is SGHDT and CDR2 YYEEEE. The J segment lost 5 bases and the V segment lost 2 bases, leaving 5 bases of the junction unmatched. The CDR3 loop reads CASSFRDRKTGELFF. CDR3 nucleotides: TGTGCCAGCAGCTTCCGGGACAGGAAGACCGGGGAGCTGTTTTTT.

The chain carries TRBV4-3 and TRBJ1-2; D ambiguous. CDR1 and CDR2 (germline): LGHNA, YSLEER. Between the trimmed V and J ends, which lost 4 bases and 4 bases, there was a span of 19 bases. The CDR3 contains 16 residues. In DNA form, the CDR3 reads TGCGCCAGCAGCCCGACCCCGGGAGGGTCGGGCTATGGCTACACCTTC. Its translation is CASSPTPGGSGYGYTF.

CDR3 in amino acids: CASSWESSYNSPLHF. CDR3 nucleotide sequence: TGTGCCAGCAGCTGGGAGAGCTCCTATAATTCACCCCTCCACTTT. This rearrangement joins TRBV7-9 to TRBJ1-6; D remains unclear. The CDR3 length is 15 residues. CDR1 SEHNR and CDR2 FQNEAQ come from the germline V gene (reference sequence). V was trimmed by 4 bases and J by 0 bases, leaving 7 bases between them. Together with reference TRBV7-9 and TRBJ1-6, the CDR3 gives the full variable domain: DTGVSQNPRHKITKRGQNVTFRCDPISEHNRLYWYRQTLGQGPEFLTYFQNEAQLEKSRLLSDRFSAERPKGSFSTLEIQRTEQGDSAMYLCASSWESSYNSPLHFGNGTRLTVT.

The chain carries TRBV18 and TRBJ1-2, with unresolved D. Between the trimmed V and J ends, which lost 3 bases and 8 bases, there was a span of 13 bases. Germline V lookup: CDR1 KGHSH, CDR2 LQKENI. This CDR3 is 13 amino acids long. CDR3 DNA sequence: TGTGCCAGCTCACCTTCCACCCCTATCGGCTACACCTTC. Protein sequence: CASSPSTPIGYTF.

This clone showed up just once. The CDR3 nucleotides read TGTGCCAGCAGCAAAGGATTGGCGGGGTGGACGGATGAGCAGTTCTTC. It yields the protein CASSKGLAGWTDEQFF. This sequence joins TRBV14 and TRBJ2-1; D is possibly TRBD2 (6 bases). Germline V gives CDR1 SGHDN, CDR2 FVKESK. V was clipped by 5 bases and J by 8 bases, with 22 bases between them. The CDR3 covers 16 residues.